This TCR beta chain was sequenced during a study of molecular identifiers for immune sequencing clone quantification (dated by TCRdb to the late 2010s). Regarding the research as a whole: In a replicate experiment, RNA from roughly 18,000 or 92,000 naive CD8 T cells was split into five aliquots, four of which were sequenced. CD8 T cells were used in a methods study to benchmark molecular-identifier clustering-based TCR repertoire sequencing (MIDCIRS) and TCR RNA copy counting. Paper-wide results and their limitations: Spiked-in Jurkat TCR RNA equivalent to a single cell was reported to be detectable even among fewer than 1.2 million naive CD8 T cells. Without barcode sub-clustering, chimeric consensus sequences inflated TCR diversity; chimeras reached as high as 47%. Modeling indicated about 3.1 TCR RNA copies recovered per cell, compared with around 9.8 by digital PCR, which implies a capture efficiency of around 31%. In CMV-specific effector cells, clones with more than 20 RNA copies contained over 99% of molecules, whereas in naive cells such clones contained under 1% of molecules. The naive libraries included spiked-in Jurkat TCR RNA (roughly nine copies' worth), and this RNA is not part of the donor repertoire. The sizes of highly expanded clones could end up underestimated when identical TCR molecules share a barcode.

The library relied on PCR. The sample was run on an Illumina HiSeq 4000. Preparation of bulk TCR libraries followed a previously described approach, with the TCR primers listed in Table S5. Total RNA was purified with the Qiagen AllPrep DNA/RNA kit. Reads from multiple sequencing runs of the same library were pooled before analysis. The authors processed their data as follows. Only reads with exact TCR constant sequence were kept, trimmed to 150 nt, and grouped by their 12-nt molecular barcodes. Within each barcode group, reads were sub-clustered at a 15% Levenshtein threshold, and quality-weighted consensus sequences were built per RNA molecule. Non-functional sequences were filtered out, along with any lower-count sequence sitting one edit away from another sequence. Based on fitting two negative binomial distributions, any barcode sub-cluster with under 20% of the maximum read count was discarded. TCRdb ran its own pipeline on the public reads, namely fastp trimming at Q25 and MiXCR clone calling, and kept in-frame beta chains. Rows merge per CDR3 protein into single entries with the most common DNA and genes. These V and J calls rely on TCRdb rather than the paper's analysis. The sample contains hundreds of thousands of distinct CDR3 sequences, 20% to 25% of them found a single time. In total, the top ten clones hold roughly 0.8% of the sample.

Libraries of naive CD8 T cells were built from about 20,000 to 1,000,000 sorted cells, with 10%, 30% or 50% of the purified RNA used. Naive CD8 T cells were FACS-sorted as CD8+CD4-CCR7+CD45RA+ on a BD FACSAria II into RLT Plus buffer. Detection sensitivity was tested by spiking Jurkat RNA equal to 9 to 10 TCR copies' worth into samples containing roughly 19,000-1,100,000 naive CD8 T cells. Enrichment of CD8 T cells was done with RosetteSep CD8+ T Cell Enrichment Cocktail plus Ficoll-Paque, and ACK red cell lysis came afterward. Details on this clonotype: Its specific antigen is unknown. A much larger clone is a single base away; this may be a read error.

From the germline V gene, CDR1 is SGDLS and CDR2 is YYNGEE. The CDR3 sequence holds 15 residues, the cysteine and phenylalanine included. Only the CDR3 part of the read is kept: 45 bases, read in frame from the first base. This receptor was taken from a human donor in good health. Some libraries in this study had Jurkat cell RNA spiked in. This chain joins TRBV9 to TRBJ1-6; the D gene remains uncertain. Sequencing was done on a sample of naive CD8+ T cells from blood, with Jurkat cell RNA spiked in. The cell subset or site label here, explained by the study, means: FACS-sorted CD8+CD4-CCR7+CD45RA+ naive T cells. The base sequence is TGTGCCAGCAGCGCCCAGAGCTCCTATAGTTCACCCCTCCACTTT. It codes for CASSAQSSYSSPLHF.